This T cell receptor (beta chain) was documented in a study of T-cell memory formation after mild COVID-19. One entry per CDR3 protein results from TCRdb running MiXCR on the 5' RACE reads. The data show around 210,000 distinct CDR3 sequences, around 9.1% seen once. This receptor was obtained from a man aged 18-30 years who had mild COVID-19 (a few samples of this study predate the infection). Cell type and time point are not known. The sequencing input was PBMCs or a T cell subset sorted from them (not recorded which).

CDR3 sequence (DNA): TGCGCCAGCAGACTACTAGGGGAGGTGACCCAGTACTTC. Amino acids: CASRLLGEVTQYF. J is TRBJ2-5 and V is TRBV5-1; TRBD2 is a possible D gene (6 bases). V lost 5 bases, J lost 7 bases, and 15 bases lay in between. The length of the CDR3 is 13 residues. CDR1 is SGHRS, CDR2 YFSETQ, per germline.